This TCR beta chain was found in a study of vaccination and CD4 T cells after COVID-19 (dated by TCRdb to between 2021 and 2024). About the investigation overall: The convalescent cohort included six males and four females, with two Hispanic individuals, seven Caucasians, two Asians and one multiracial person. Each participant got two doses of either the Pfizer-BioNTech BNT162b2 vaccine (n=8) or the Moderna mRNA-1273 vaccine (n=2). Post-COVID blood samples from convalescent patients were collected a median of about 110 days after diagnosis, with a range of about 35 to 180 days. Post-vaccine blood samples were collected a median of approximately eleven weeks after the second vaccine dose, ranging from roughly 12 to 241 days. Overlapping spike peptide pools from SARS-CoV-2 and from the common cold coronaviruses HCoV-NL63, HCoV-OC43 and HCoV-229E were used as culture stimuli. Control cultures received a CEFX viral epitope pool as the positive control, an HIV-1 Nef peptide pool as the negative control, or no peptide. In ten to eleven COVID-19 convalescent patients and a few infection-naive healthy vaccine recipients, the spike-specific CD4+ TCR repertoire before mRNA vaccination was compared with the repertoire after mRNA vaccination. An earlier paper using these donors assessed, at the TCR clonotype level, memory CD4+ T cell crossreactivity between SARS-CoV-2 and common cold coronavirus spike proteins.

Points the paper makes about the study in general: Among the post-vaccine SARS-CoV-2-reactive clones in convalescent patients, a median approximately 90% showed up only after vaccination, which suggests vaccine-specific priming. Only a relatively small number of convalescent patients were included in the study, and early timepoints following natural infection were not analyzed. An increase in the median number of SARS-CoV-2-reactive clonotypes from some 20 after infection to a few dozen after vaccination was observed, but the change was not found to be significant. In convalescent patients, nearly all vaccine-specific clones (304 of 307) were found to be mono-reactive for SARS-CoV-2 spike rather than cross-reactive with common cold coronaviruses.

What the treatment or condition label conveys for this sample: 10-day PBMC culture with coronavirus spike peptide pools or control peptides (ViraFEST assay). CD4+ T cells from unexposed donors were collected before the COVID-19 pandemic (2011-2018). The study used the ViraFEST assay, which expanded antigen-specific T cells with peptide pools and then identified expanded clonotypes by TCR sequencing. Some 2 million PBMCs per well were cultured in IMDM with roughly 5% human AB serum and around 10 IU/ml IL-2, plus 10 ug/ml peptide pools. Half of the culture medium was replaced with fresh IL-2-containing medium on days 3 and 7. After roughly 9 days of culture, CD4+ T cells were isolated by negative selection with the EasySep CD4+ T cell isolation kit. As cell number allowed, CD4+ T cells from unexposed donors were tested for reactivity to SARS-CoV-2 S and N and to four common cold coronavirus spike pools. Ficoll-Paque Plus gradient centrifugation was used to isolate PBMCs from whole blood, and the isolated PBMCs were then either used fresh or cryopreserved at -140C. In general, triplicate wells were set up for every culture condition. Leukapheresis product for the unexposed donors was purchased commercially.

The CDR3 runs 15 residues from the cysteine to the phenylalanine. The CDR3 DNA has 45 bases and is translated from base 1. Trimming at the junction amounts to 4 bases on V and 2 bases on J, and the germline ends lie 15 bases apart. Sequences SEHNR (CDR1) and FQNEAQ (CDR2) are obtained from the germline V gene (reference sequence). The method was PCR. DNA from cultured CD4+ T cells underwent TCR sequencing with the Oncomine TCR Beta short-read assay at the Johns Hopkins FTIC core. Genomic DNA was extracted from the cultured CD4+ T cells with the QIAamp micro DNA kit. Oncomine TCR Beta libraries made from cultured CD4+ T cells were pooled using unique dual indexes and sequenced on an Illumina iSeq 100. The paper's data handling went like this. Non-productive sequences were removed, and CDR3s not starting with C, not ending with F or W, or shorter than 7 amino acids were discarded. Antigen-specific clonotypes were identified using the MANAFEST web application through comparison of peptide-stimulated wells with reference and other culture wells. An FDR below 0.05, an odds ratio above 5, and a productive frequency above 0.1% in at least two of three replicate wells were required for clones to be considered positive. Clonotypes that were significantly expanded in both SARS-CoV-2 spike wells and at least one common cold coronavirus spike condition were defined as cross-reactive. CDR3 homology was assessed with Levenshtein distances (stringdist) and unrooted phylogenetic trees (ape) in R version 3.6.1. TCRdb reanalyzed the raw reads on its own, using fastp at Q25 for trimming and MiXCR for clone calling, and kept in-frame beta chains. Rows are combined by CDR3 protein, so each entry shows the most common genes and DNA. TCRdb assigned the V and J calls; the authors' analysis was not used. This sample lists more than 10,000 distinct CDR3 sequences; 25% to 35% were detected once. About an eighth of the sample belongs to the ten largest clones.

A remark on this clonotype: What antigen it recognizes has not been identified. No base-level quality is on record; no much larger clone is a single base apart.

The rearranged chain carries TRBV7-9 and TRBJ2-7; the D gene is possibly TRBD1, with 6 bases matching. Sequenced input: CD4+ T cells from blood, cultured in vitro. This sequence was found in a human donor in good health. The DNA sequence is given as TGTGCCAGCAGCTCGACCGACAGGACCCCCTACGAGCAGTACTTC. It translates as CASSSTDRTPYEQYF.